The source of this TCR beta chain is a study of T-cell memory formation after mild COVID-19. Broader study findings: The study detected some responding clones in pre-infection memory, suggesting cross-reactive memory joined.

TCRdb ran MiXCR on the 5' RACE reads and lists one entry per CDR3 protein. The profile shows approximately 190,000 distinct CDR3 sequences, approximately 20% of them singletons. Regarding this clonotype: Its antigen is currently unknown.

The receptor comes from an adult woman who had mild COVID-19 (a few samples of this study predate the infection). Cell type and time point are not known. Sequencing was done on a sample of PBMCs or a T cell subset sorted from them (not recorded which).

CDR3 coding DNA: TGTGCCAGCAGTGACCCGGGACTAGCGGGCCCTTACGAGCAGTACTTC. Translating gives CASSDPGLAGPYEQYF. The chain links TRBV27 to TRBJ2-7, with 12 bases matching TRBD2. Trimming removed 5 bases from V and 4 bases from J; junction bases left unmatched: 9. CDR1 is MNHEY and CDR2 is SMNVEV in the germline V gene (reference sequence). CDR3 length: 16 amino acids.